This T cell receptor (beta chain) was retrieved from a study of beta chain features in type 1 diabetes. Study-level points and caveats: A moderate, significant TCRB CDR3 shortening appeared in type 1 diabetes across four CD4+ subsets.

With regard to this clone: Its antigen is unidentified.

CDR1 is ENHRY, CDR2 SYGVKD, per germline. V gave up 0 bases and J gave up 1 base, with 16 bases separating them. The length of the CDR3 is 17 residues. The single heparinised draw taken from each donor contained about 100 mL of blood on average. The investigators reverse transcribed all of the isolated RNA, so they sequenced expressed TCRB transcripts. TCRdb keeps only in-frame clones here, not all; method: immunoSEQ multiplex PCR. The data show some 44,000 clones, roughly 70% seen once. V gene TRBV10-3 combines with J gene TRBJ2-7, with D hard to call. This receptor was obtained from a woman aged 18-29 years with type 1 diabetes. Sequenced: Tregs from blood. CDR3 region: CAISESGLPGRSYEQYF. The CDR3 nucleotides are TGTGCCATCAGTGAGTCGGGCCTACCCGGCAGATCCTACGAGCAGTACTTC.